Listed below are T cell receptor beta chains from one sample, sequenced in a study of blood T cell repertoires in COVID-19. Here immunoSEQ multiplex PCR was the method, and the copy in TCRdb shows in-frame clones only, minus some. The table shows 150,000 to 200,000 clones, with 65% to 85% occurring only once. The specimen sequenced was PBMCs or T cells enriched from blood (not recorded which). Receptors were obtained from a woman under 40 who had been exposed to COVID-19. CDR3s include the opening cysteine and the closing phenylalanine or tryptophan. The order of the fields is J gene, V gene, CDR3 protein.

>TRBJ2-7|TRBV30
CAWNRDNSYEQYF
>TRBJ2-3|TRBV7-2
CASSLLSRTDTQYF
>TRBJ1-6|TRBV10-3
CAISDGVRNSPLHF
>TRBJ1-1|TRBV6-5
CASSYQGANTEAFF
>TRBJ2-3|TRBV3-1/TRBV3-2
CASSQRGPGTRRADTQYF
>TRBJ1-2|TRBV5-1
CASSFSGTANYGYTF
>TRBJ2-2|TRBV18
CASSPNRNGAGELFF
>TRBJ1-2|TRBV25-1
CASSDLGTANYGYTF
>TRBJ2-7|TRBV11-3
CASSPPGQGAYEQYF
>TRBJ2-1|TRBV3-1/TRBV3-2
CASSQSTGYNEQFF
>TRBJ2-5|TRBV2
CASSEKRLAAQETQYF
>TRBJ2-7|TRBV19
CASGLQGAAHEQYF
>TRBJ1-5|TRBV19
CASSMLSSTPGNQPQHF
>TRBJ1-1|TRBV11-2
CASSPGTGGGTEAFF
>TRBJ2-7|TRBV10-3
CAISEEGKNEQYF
>TRBJ1-2|TRBV6-1
CASSEGQGTYGYTF
>TRBJ2-5|TRBV12-3/TRBV12-4
CASSRGETQYF
>TRBJ1-1|TRBV5-4
CASSSGSGGTEAFF
>TRBJ1-1|TRBV29-1
CSAVNLSGLAFF
>TRBJ2-7|TRBV5-3
CARSLIWLAGVRYRDEQYF
>TRBJ1-2|TRBV27
CASSPNEGPNYGYTF
>TRBJ1-1|TRBV2
CASSEQGETEAFF
>TRBJ1-5|TRBV6-5
CASSYRAGGYQPQHF